The clone carrying this T cell receptor (beta chain) was counted once. In the authors' methods: Using reference gene primer amplification, nucleated cell counts were estimated. Repertoires were generated with immunoSEQ multiplex PCR, while TCRdb's copy carries only in-frame clones and drops some. Clone size and V and J calls were adopted from that table, with D and trimming inferred from the DNA. The sample has roughly 280,000 clones, about 90% seen once. The data were obtained in a study of blood T cell repertoires in COVID-19. In the study overall: Samples taken during acute and convalescent COVID-19 were collected in the United States, Italy and Spain.

Per the germline V gene, CDR1 is LNHDA and CDR2 is SQIVND (reference sequence). Trimming took 0 bases from V and 2 from J, leaving 17 bases between them. This CDR3 spans 19 amino acids. The chain carries TRBV19 and TRBJ2-6; no clear D. The sample was peripheral blood. The TCR was taken from a woman in her 30s with COVID-19, enrolled during active disease. The chain's CDR3 is CASSIDSWAGPTGANVLTF. The DNA of the CDR3 is TGTGCCAGTAGTATAGATTCATGGGCAGGTCCGACTGGGGCCAACGTCCTGACTTTC.